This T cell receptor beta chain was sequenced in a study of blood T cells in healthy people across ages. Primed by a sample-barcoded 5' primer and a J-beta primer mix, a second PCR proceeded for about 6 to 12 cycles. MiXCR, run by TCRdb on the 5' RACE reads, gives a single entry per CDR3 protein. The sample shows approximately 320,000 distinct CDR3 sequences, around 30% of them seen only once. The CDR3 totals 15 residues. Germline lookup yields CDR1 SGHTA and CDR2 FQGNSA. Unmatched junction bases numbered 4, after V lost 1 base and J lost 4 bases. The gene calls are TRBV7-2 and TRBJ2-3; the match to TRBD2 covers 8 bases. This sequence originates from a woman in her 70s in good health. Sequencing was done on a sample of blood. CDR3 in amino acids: CASSLGGGHADTQYF. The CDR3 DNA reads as TGTGCCAGCAGCTTAGGCGGGGGGCACGCAGATACGCAGTATTTT.